A selection of T cell receptor beta chains follows, all from one sample in a study of cytomegalovirus exposure and HLA in healthy donors. The data were produced by immunoSEQ multiplex PCR, yet TCRdb's version contains in-frame clones alone and is incomplete. Here the sample spans about 130,000 clones, just under 90% being singletons. Material for sequencing was PBMCs. Receptor source: a woman in her 30s in good health and CMV-seropositive. The CDR3 runs from the conserved cysteine through the conserved F or W. Each record gives: CDR3 protein, D gene, V gene, J gene, clone size. The D gene is left open where the match is weak. Size values are once, few and many counts, or a class for expanded clones, and some rows have none.

CDR3: CAIVRQGPYNEQFF
D: TRBD1
V: TRBV7-9
J: TRBJ2-1
size: few

CDR3: CASYSGQNTGELFF
D: -
V: TRBV28
J: TRBJ2-2
size: -

CDR3: CASSLMAADEAFF
D: -
V: TRBV7-9
J: TRBJ1-1
size: -

CDR3: CASSPGGWGAEAFF
D: -
V: TRBV18
J: TRBJ1-1
size: -

CDR3: CASSSRLAGDSYNEQFF
D: TRBD2
V: TRBV7-2
J: TRBJ2-1
size: -

CDR3: CASSLGGREEQYF
D: -
V: TRBV5-1
J: TRBJ2-7
size: -

CDR3: CASSLRSGTYEQYF
D: TRBD2
V: TRBV11-3
J: TRBJ2-7
size: -

CDR3: CASSLLGPRLGFADTQYF
D: -
V: TRBV27
J: TRBJ2-3
size: -

CDR3: CASSQDTGWTYEQYF
D: -
V: TRBV4-1
J: TRBJ2-7
size: -

CDR3: CASSLGGWETQYF
D: -
V: TRBV5-6
J: TRBJ2-5
size: -

CDR3: CASRTTGDTEAFF
D: -
V: TRBV5-1
J: TRBJ1-1
size: -

CDR3: CASTLAGSYNEQFF
D: -
V: TRBV28
J: TRBJ2-1
size: -

CDR3: CASSETGPPVTSNQPQHF
D: -
V: TRBV10-2
J: TRBJ1-5
size: -

CDR3: CASSTVANTGELFF
D: -
V: TRBV2
J: TRBJ2-2
size: -

CDR3: CASRSLLAGPETQYF
D: TRBD2
V: TRBV2
J: TRBJ2-5
size: once

CDR3: CSVEILINEQFF
D: -
V: TRBV29-1
J: TRBJ2-1
size: -

CDR3: CASSLVPGTGELFF
D: -
V: TRBV7-9
J: TRBJ2-2
size: -

CDR3: CASSLAGGGPYEQYF
D: TRBD2
V: TRBV27
J: TRBJ2-7
size: -

CDR3: CASSLDPSVARGGTDTQYF
D: TRBD2
V: TRBV27
J: TRBJ2-3
size: -

CDR3: CTSSRAGSEQYF
D: -
V: TRBV1
J: TRBJ2-7
size: -

CDR3: CASRTGHGIQETQYF
D: -
V: TRBV5-1
J: TRBJ2-5
size: -

CDR3: CASSSNKATGTGYTF
D: -
V: TRBV11-2
J: TRBJ1-2
size: -

CDR3: CSAPDRRTQETQYF
D: -
V: TRBV29-1
J: TRBJ2-5
size: -

CDR3: CASSSQGAGTGELFF
D: TRBD1
V: TRBV7-2
J: TRBJ2-2
size: -

CDR3: CASSFPGRYYGYTF
D: -
V: TRBV6-6
J: TRBJ1-2
size: -

CDR3: CASSFGTGAYEQYF
D: TRBD1
V: TRBV5-1
J: TRBJ2-7
size: -

CDR3: CASSLGVQETQYF
D: -
V: TRBV5-1
J: TRBJ2-5
size: -

CDR3: CASSDQTGVPNQPQHF
D: TRBD1
V: TRBV2
J: TRBJ1-5
size: -

CDR3: CASSSGGGVRSGELFF
D: -
V: TRBV6-6
J: TRBJ2-2
size: -

CDR3: CASSFFDRAEAFF
D: TRBD1
V: TRBV28
J: TRBJ1-1
size: -

CDR3: CATSGQGTGELFF
D: TRBD1
V: TRBV10-1
J: TRBJ2-2
size: few

CDR3: CASSVAGNTGELFF
D: -
V: TRBV19
J: TRBJ2-2
size: few

CDR3: CASSVIQVNQPQHF
D: -
V: TRBV6-1
J: TRBJ1-5
size: -

CDR3: CASSLMGQGYNEQFF
D: TRBD1
V: TRBV5-6
J: TRBJ2-1
size: -

CDR3: CASPRPYSYNEQFF
D: -
V: TRBV5-8
J: TRBJ2-1
size: once

CDR3: CASSWGRRADTQYF
D: -
V: TRBV5-1
J: TRBJ2-3
size: -

CDR3: CASSQELGIYEQYF
D: -
V: TRBV4-2
J: TRBJ2-7
size: few

CDR3: CATSRGGTDFLRYGYTF
D: TRBD1
V: TRBV15
J: TRBJ1-2
size: -

CDR3: CASSRRGVDTDTQYF
D: TRBD2
V: TRBV6-4
J: TRBJ2-3
size: -

CDR3: CASITRAGGGSKFVAEQYF
D: TRBD2
V: TRBV4-1
J: TRBJ2-7
size: -

CDR3: CASSGDRAETQYF
D: TRBD1
V: TRBV6-1
J: TRBJ2-5
size: -

CDR3: CASSVGERGNEQFF
D: -
V: TRBV9
J: TRBJ2-1
size: -

CDR3: CASSLVGGSGSGYNEQFF
D: TRBD2
V: TRBV7-2
J: TRBJ2-1
size: -

CDR3: CASISEAGNTIYF
D: -
V: TRBV2
J: TRBJ1-3
size: -

CDR3: CASLPLNRVYSPLHF
D: -
V: TRBV6-1
J: TRBJ1-6
size: -

CDR3: CASSRFGGSYNEQFF
D: -
V: TRBV7-9
J: TRBJ2-1
size: few

CDR3: CASSSWGEETGELFF
D: -
V: TRBV5-6
J: TRBJ2-2
size: -

CDR3: CASSYGAGYGYTF
D: -
V: TRBV6-5
J: TRBJ1-2
size: -

CDR3: CASSLFAGTASYEQYF
D: TRBD1
V: TRBV28
J: TRBJ2-7
size: -

CDR3: CASSSDRGANVLTF
D: TRBD1
V: TRBV7-6
J: TRBJ2-6
size: -